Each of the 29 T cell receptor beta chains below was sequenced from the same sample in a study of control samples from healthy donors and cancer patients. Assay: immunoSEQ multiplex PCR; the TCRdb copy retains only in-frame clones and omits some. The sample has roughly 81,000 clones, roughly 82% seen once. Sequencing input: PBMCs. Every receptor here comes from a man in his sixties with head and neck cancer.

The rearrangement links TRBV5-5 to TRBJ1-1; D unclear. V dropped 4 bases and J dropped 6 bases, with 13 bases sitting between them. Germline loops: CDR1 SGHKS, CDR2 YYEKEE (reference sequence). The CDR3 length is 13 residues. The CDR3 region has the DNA TGTGCCAGCAGCCCCCGGACGGGTGCTGAAGCTTTCTTT. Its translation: CASSPRTGAEAFF.

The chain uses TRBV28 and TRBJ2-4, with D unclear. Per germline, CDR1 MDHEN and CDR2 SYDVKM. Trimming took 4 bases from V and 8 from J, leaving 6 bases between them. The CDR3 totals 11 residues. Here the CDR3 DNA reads TGTGCCAGCAGTTCTAGGGACATTCAGTACTTC. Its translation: CASSSRDIQYF. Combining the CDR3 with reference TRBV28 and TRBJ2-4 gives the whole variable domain DVKVTQSSRYLVKRTGEKVFLECVQDMDHENMFWYRQDPGLGLRLIYFSYDVKMKEKGDIPEGYSVSREKKERFSLILESASTNQTSMYLCASSSRDIQYFGAGTRLSVL.

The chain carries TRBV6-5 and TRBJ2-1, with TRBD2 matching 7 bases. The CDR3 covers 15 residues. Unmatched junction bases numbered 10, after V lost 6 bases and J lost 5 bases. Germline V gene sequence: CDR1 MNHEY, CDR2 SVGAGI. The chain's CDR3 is CASRTGTTLNNEQFF. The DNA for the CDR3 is TGTGCCAGCAGGACCGGGACTACCTTGAACAATGAGCAGTTCTTC.

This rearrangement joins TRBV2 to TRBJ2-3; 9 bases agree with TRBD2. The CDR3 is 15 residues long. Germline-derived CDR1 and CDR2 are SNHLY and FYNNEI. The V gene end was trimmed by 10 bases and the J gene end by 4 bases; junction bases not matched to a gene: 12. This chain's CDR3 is CATTGRAGGPDTQYF. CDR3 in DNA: TGTGCCACTACCGGGAGAGCGGGAGGACCAGATACGCAGTATTTT. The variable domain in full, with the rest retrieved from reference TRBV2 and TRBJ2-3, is EPEVTQTPSHQVTQMGQEVILRCVPISNHLYFYWYRQILGQKVEFLVSFYNNEISEKSEIFDDQFSVERPDGSNFTLKIRSTKLEDSAMYFCATTGRAGGPDTQYFGPGTRLTVL.

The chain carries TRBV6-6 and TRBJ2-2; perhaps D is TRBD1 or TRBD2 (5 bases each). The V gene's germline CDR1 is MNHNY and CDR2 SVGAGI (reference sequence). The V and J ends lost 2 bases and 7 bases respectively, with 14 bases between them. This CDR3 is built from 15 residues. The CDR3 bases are TGTGCCAGCAGTTACCGCGGGCAGGGCAACGGGGAGCTGTTTTTT. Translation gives CASSYRGQGNGELFF.

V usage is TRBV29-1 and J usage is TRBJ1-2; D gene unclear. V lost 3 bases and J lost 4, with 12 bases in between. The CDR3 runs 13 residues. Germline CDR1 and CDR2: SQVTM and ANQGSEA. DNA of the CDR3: TGCAGCGTTGACCGCGATTTCCCCTATGGCTACACCTTC. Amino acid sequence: CSVDRDFPYGYTF.

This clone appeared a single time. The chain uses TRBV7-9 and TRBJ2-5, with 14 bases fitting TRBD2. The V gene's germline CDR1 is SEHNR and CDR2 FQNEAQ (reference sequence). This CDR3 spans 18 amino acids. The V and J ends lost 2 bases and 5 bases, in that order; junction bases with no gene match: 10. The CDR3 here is CASSLSGLAGGLFETQYF. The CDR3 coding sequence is TGTGCCAGCAGCTTATCTGGACTAGCGGGAGGCCTTTTCGAGACCCAGTACTTC.

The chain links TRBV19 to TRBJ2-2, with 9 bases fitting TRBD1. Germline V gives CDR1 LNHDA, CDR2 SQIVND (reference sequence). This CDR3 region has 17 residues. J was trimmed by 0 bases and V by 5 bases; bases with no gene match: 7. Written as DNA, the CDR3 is TGTGCCAGTAGTTACACAGGGGGCGGGACGAACACCGGGGAGCTGTTTTTT. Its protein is CASSYTGGGTNTGELFF.

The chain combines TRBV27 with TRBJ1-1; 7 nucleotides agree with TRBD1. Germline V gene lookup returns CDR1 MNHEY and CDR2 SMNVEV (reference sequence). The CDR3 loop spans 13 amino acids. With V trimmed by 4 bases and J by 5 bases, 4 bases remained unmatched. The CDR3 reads CASSSQGVTEAFF. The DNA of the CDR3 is TGTGCCAGCAGTTCCCAGGGGGTGACTGAAGCTTTCTTT.

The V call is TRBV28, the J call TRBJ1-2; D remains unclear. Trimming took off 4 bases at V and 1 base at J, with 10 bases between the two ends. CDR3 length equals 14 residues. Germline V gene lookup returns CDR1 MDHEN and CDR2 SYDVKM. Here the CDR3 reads CASSSPSRNYGYTF. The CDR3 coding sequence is TGTGCCAGCAGTTCTCCCAGCCGTAACTATGGCTACACCTTC.

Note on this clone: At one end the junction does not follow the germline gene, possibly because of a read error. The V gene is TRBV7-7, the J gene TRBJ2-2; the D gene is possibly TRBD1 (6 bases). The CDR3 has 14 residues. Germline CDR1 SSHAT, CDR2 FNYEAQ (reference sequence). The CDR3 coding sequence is TGTGCTAGCAGCTTGGGGACACCCCCCGGGGAGCTGTTTTTT. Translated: CASSLGTPPGELFF.

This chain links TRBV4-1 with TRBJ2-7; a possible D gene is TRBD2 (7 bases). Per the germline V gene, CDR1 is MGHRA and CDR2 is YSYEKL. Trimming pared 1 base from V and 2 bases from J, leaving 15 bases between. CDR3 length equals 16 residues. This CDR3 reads CASSQVGRGRAYEQYF. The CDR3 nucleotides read TGCGCCAGCAGCCAAGTTGGGCGGGGGCGCGCCTACGAGCAGTACTTC.

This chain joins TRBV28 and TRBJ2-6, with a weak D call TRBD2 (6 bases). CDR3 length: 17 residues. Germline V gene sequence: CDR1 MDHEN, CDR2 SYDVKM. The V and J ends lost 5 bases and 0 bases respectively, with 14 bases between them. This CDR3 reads CASSAPGSPSGANVLTF. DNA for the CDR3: TGTGCCAGCAGTGCCCCCGGGAGCCCCTCTGGGGCCAACGTCCTGACTTTC.

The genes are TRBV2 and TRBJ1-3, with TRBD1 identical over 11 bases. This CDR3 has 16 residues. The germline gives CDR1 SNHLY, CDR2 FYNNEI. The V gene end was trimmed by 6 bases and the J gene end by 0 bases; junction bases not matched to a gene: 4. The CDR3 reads CASRRTGGLSGNTIYF. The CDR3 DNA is TGTGCCAGCAGGCGGACAGGGGGCCTCTCTGGAAACACCATATATTTT.

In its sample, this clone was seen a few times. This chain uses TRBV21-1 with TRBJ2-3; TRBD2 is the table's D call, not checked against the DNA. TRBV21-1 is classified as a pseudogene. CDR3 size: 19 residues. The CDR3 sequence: CASSKLTSGTPGTTDTQYF. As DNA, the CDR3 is TGTGCCAGCAGCAAACTAACTAGCGGGACTCCCGGGACCACAGATACGCAGTATTTT.

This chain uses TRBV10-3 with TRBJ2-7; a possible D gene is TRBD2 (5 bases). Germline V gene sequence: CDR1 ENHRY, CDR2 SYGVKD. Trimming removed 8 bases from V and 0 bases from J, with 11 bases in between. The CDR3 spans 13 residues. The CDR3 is CAIGPEGSYEQYF. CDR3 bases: TGTGCCATCGGACCCGAGGGCTCCTACGAGCAGTACTTC.

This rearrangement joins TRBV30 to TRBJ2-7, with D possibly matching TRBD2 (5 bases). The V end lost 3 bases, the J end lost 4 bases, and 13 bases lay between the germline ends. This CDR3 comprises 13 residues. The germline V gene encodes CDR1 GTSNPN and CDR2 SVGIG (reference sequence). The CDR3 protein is CAWRRAGLYEQYF. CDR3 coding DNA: TGTGCCTGGAGGAGGGCTGGGCTATACGAGCAGTACTTC.

Here the CDR3 DNA reads TGTGCCAGCTCAGCCGGCCGGGGCACTGAAGCTTTCTTT. This gives the protein CASSAGRGTEAFF. J is TRBJ1-1 and V is TRBV18, with unresolved D. There are 13 residues in the CDR3. Germline values: CDR1 KGHSH, CDR2 LQKENI. V was cut by 5 bases and J by 4 bases, with 11 bases left in between.

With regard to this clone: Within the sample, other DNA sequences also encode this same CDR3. For the CDR3, the DNA is TGTGCCAGCAGCTTAGGGACCTACGAGCAGTACTTC. Protein product: CASSLGTYEQYF. The chain is built from TRBV7-9 and TRBJ2-7; D remains unclear. The CDR3 covers 12 residues. CDR1 and CDR2 (germline): SEHNR, FQNEAQ (reference sequence). Trimming took off 1 base at V and 2 bases at J, with 3 bases between the two ends.

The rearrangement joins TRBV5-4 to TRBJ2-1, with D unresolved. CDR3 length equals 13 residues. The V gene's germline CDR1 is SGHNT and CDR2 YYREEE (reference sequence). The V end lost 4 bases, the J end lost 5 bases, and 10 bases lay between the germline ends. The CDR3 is CASSVDQNNEQFF. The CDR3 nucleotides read TGTGCCAGCAGCGTAGACCAAAACAATGAGCAGTTCTTC.

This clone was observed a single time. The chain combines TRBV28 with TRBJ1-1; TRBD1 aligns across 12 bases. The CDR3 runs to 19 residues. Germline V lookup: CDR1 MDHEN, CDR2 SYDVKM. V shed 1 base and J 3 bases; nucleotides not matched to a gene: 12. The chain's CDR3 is CASSLFRRRDRGQDTEAFF. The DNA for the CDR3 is TGTGCCAGCAGTTTATTCCGTAGAAGGGACAGGGGGCAGGACACTGAAGCTTTCTTT.

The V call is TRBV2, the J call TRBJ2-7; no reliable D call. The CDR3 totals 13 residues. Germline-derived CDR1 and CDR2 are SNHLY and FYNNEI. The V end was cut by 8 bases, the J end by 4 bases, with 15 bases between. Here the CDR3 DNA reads TGTGCCAGCTGTCAGTCTCCAGCATACGAGCAGTACTTC. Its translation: CASCQSPAYEQYF.

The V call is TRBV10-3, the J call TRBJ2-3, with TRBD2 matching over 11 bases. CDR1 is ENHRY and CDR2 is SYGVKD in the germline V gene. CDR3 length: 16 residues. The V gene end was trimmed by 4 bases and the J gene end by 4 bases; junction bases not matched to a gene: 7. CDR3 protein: CAISVGLAGGSDTQYF. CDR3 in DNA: TGTGCCATCAGTGTTGGGTTAGCGGGAGGGTCAGATACGCAGTATTTT.

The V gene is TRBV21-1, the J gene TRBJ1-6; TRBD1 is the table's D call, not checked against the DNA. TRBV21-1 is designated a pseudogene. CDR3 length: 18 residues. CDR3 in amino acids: CASSKRGNLSSYNSPLHF. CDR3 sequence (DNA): TGTGCCAGCAGCAAAAGGGGCAACCTGAGCTCCTATAATTCACCCCTCCACTTT.

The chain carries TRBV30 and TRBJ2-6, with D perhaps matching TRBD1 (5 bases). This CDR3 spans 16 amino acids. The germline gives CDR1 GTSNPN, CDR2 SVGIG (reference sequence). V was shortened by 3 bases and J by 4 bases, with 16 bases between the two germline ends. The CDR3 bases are TGTGCCTGGAGGCCCCAAAGCAGGGCCGGGGCCAACGTCCTGACTTTC. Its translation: CAWRPQSRAGANVLTF. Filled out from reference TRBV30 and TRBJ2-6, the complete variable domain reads SQTIHQWPATLVQPVGSPLSLECTVEGTSNPNLYWYRQAAGRGLQLLFYSVGIGQISSEVPQNLSASRPQDRQFILSSKKLLLSDSGFYLCAWRPQSRAGANVLTFGAGSRLTVL.

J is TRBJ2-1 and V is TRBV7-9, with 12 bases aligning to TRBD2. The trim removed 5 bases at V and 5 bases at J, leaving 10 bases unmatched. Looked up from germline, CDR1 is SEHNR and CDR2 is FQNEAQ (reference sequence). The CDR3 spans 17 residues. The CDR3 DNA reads TGTGCCAGCAGCACCGGACTAGCGGGACTACTCCACAATGAGCAGTTCTTC. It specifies CASSTGLAGLLHNEQFF.

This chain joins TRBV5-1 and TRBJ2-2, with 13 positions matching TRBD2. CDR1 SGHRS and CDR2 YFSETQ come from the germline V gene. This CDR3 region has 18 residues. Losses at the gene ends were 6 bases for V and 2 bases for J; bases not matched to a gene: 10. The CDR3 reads CASILGPGLAGNTGELFF. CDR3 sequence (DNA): TGCGCCAGCATCTTAGGTCCGGGACTAGCGGGAAACACCGGGGAGCTGTTTTTT.

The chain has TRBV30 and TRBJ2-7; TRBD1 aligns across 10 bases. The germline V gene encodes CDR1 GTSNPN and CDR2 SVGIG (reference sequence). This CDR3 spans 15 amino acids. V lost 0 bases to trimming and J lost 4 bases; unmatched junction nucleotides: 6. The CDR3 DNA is TGTGCCTGGAGTGTAGGGACAGGGGTTATTTACGAGCAGTACTTC. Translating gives CAWSVGTGVIYEQYF.

CDR3: CASSGWTSGSNEQFF. In DNA, the CDR3 is TGTGCCAGCAGCGGTTGGACTAGCGGGTCCAATGAGCAGTTCTTC. The rearrangement uses TRBV5-5 and TRBJ2-1; TRBD2 agrees at 11 bases. CDR3 length: 15 amino acids. V trimming: 4 bases; J trimming: 6 bases; junction bases outside the gene matches: 6. Germline CDR1 reads SGHKS; CDR2 reads YYEKEE (reference sequence).